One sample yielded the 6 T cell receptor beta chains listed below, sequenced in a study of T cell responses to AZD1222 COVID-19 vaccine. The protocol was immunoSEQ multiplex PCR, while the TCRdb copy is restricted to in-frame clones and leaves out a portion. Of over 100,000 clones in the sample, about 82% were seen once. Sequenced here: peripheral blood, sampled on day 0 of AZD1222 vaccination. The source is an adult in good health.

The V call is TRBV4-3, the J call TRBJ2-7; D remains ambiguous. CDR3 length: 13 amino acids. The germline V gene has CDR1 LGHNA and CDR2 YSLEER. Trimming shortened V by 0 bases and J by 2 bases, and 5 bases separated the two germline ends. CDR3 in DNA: TGCGCCAGCAGCCAAGATGAAACCTACGAGCAGTACTTC. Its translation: CASSQDETYEQYF.

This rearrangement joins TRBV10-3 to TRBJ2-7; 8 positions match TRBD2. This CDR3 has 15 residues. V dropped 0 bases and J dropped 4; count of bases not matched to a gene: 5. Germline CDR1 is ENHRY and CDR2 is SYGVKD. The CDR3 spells CAISESKAGEYEQYF. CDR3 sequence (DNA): TGTGCCATCAGTGAGTCGAAAGCGGGAGAGTACGAGCAGTACTTC.

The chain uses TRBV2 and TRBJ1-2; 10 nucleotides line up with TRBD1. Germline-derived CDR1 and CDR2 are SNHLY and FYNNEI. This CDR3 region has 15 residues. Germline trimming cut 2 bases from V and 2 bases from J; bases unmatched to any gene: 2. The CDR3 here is CASSESGQGNYGYTF. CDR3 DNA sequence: TGTGCCAGCAGTGAATCGGGACAGGGGAACTATGGCTACACCTTC.

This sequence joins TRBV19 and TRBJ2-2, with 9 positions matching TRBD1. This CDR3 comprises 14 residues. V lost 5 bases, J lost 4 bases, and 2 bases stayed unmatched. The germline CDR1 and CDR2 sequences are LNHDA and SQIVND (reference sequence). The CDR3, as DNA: TGTGCCAGTAGTCGACAGGGGGTCACCGGGGAGCTGTTTTTT. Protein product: CASSRQGVTGELFF.

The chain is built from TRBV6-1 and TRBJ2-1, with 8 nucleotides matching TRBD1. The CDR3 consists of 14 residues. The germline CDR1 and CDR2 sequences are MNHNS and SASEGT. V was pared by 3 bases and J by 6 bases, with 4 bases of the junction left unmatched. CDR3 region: CASSEDRVGNEQFF. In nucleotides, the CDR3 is TGTGCCAGCAGTGAGGACAGGGTCGGCAATGAGCAGTTCTTC.

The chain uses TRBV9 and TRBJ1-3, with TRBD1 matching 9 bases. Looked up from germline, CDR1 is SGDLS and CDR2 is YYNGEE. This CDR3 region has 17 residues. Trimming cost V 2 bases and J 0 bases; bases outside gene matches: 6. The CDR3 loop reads CASSVSGQGDSGNTIYF. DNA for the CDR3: TGTGCCAGCAGCGTTTCGGGACAGGGCGACTCTGGAAACACCATATATTTT.